The rows below give T cell receptor beta chains drawn from one sample of a study of OX40 agonist ivuxolimab in advanced cancers. TCRdb's copy holds only in-frame clones and misses some; the assay was immunoSEQ multiplex PCR. Altogether about 68,000 clones are present, 84% being singletons, with the ten largest covering about 1.7%. Sequenced here: CD4+ or CD8+ T cells sorted from blood, sampled in a trial of the OX40 agonist ivuxolimab. The receptors were sampled from an adult with an advanced solid tumor such as melanoma, head and neck, liver or kidney cancer. Both conserved end residues are part of each CDR3. D genes are given only for firm matches. Not all rows give a size; the values are once, few, many and, for expanded clones, a class.

CASSQAQGARTEAFF	TGTGCCAGCAGCCAAGCACAGGGGGCGAGGACTGAAGCTTTCTTT	-	TRBV14	TRBJ1-1	TRBD1
CASQQEQETQYF	TGTGCCAGCCAACAGGAGCAAGAGACCCAGTACTTC	-	TRBV2	TRBJ2-5	-
CASSGRGFIADTQYF	TGTGCCAGCAGTGGCAGGGGGTTTATTGCAGATACGCAGTATTTT	few	TRBV6-1	TRBJ2-3	TRBD1
CASSPQLVESSGELFF	TGTGCCAGCTCACCACAACTAGTTGAGTCCTCTGGGGAGCTGTTTTTT	-	TRBV18	TRBJ2-2	-
CASSLQQGSGQWAFF	TGTGCCAGCAGCTTACAACAAGGGTCAGGACAGTGGGCTTTCTTT	few	TRBV7-9	TRBJ1-1	-
CAISEQGREDTQYF	TGTGCCATCAGTGAACAGGGGAGGGAAGATACGCAGTATTTT	-	TRBV10-3	TRBJ2-3	-
CAWEGGLNTEAFF	TGTGCCTGGGAAGGAGGGCTGAACACTGAAGCTTTCTTT	-	TRBV30	TRBJ1-1	-
CASSSNAGLNEKLFF	TGCGCCAGCAGCTCTAACGCGGGTCTTAATGAAAAACTGTTTTTT	-	TRBV5-1	TRBJ1-4	-
CSGTVQETQYF	TGCAGTGGCACCGTTCAAGAGACCCAGTACTTC	-	TRBV20-1	TRBJ2-5	-
CASSQNSGAGELFF	TGTGCCAGCAGCCAGAATTCCGGGGCCGGGGAGCTGTTTTTT	-	TRBV11-2	TRBJ2-2	-
CASSRQGRGEQYF	TGTGCCAGCAGCCGACAGGGGAGGGGCGAGCAGTACTTC	many	TRBV7-2	TRBJ2-7	-
CASSLAQVTGDTEAFF	TGCGCCAGCAGCTTGGCGCAGGTTACAGGGGACACTGAAGCTTTCTTT	-	TRBV5-1	TRBJ1-1	TRBD1
CASSYLALTDTQYF	TGTGCCAGCAGTTATCTAGCGCTAACAGATACGCAGTATTTT	-	TRBV27	TRBJ2-3	-
CASSSTPSSGELFF	TGTGCCAGCAGCTCCACCCCTAGTAGCGGGGAGCTGTTTTTT	-	TRBV9	TRBJ2-2	-
CASSQDKGSPLHF	TGCGCCAGCAGCCAAGATAAAGGGTCACCCCTCCACTTT	-	TRBV4-3	TRBJ1-6	-
CSGNKNSDEQFF	TGCAGCGGGAATAAAAACAGTGATGAGCAGTTCTTC	-	TRBV29-1	TRBJ2-1	-
CASGIARIYEQYF	TGTGCCAGCGGAATAGCGCGAATCTACGAGCAGTACTTC	-	TRBV28	TRBJ2-7	-